This T cell receptor beta chain was identified during a study of CD8 T cells in ankylosing spondylitis. Study outcomes and limitations: Typical of ankylosing spondylitis blood, it appeared, was a TCR beta motif of several highly homologous variants. A CD8+ phenotype characterized the disease-linked clones, which were relatively rare in peripheral blood. Matched ankylosing spondylitis synovial fluid reportedly contained a significantly enriched population of disease-linked clones.

In its sample, this clonotype was seen a few times. Antigen specificity is unknown. Quantitative 5'-RACE with molecular barcodes produced the TCR beta libraries. A single record per CDR3 protein comes from TCRdb applying MiXCR to the 5' RACE reads. The table has fewer than 200,000 distinct CDR3 sequences, just over 9.5% seen once. The CDR3 has 14 residues. V was clipped by 4 bases and J by 10 bases, with 20 bases between them. Germline V gene lookup returns CDR1 MNHEY and CDR2 SMNVEV (reference sequence). The clonotype was recovered from a female donor with ankylosing spondylitis or in good health (not recorded which). Sequenced material: blood, either unsorted or a sorted T cell fraction (not recorded which). This chain links TRBV27 with TRBJ2-7; D may be TRBD1 (5 bases). The chain's CDR3 is CASSSPGPLGDQYF. DNA for the CDR3: TGTGCCAGCAGTTCCCCCGGGCCCTTAGGGGATCAGTACTTC.